The next 13 T cell receptor beta chains were all read from a single sample in a study of blood T cell repertoires in COVID-19. Using immunoSEQ multiplex PCR, the repertoire was profiled, and TCRdb retains in-frame clones only, with some absent. The sample has about 220,000 clones, roughly 90% seen once. Specimen: PBMCs or T cells enriched from blood (not recorded which). The receptors come from a woman aged 25 to 45 with acute COVID-19.

This clone was observed a few times. The chain is built from TRBV5-6 and TRBJ1-2; 10 bases are a match to TRBD1. The germline gives CDR1 SGHDT, CDR2 YYEEEE. V lost 7 bases and J lost 7; bases outside the gene matches: 16. The CDR3 consists of 16 residues. CDR3 in amino acids: CASRKHGQGERSGYTF. In nucleotides, the CDR3 is TGTGCCAGCCGTAAACATGGACAGGGGGAAAGAAGTGGCTACACCTTC.

V gene TRBV5-1 combines with J gene TRBJ2-5, with TRBD2 identical over 7 bases. CDR1 is SGHRS, CDR2 YFSETQ, per germline. The CDR3 consists of 13 residues. J was trimmed by 5 bases and V by 4 bases; bases with no gene match: 5. This CDR3 reads CASSGGGRETQYF. DNA for the CDR3: TGCGCCAGCAGCGGGGGGGGACGGGAGACCCAGTACTTC.

The rearrangement uses TRBV9 and TRBJ2-1; no firm D call. The CDR3 covers 17 residues. CDR1 and CDR2 from the germline V gene are SGDLS and YYNGEE. The germline V and J ends were trimmed by 3 bases and 0 bases, with 16 bases remaining between them. CDR3 region: CASSDHLYFDSYNEQFF. CDR3 nucleotides: TGTGCCAGCAGCGACCACCTCTACTTCGACTCCTACAATGAGCAGTTCTTC.

This chain connects TRBV10-3 to TRBJ2-3; 7 bases match TRBD2. This CDR3 has 15 residues. In germline, CDR1 is ENHRY, CDR2 SYGVKD. V lost 3 bases and J lost 4; bases outside the gene matches: 7. The CDR3 here is CAISDWGGPSDTQYF. In nucleotides, the CDR3 is TGTGCCATCAGTGACTGGGGGGGTCCGTCAGATACGCAGTATTTT.

In DNA, the CDR3 is TGTGCCAGCAGCGTGAGGCCGGGTCCCCTACCCGGAAACACCATATATTTT. Residues: CASSVRPGPLPGNTIYF. The chain combines TRBV9 with TRBJ1-3, with D hard to call. The germline V gene has CDR1 SGDLS and CDR2 YYNGEE. Trimming took off 2 bases at V and 4 bases at J, with 19 bases between the two ends. This CDR3 spans 17 amino acids.

This chain uses TRBV5-6 with TRBJ1-2; weak D call: TRBD1 (5 bases). This CDR3 spans 14 amino acids. Between the trimmed V and J ends, which lost 0 bases and 6 bases, there was a span of 12 bases. In germline, CDR1 is SGHDT, CDR2 YYEEEE. CDR3 amino acids: CASSLGQGPNGYTF. CDR3 DNA: TGTGCCAGCAGCTTGGGGCAGGGCCCAAATGGCTACACCTTC.

This chain uses TRBV7-9 with TRBJ1-2, with 7 bases aligning to TRBD1. The germline V gene encodes CDR1 SEHNR and CDR2 FQNEAQ (reference sequence). Trimming cost V 5 bases and J 5 bases; bases outside gene matches: 5. The CDR3 totals 13 residues. CDR3 DNA: TGTGCCAGCAGCCAGGGGGGAGGATATGGCTACACCTTC. Translated, it gives CASSQGGGYGYTF.

The CDR3 is CASSFLTNYGYTF. CDR3 DNA sequence: TGTGCCAGCAGCTTCTTAACTAACTATGGCTACACCTTC. The chain links TRBV5-4 to TRBJ1-2, with D uncertain. This CDR3 is built from 13 residues. Trimming left V 2 bases short and J 0 bases short, with 5 bases between. Germline CDR1 SGHNT, CDR2 YYREEE (reference sequence).

The V gene is TRBV19, the J gene TRBJ2-7; 11 bases fit TRBD1. This CDR3 is built from 15 residues. The germline CDR1 and CDR2 sequences are LNHDA and SQIVND (reference sequence). V shed 4 bases and J 1 base; nucleotides not matched to a gene: 3. The CDR3 loop is CASSKGQGESYEQYF. The CDR3 coding sequence is TGTGCCAGTAGTAAGGGACAGGGGGAATCCTACGAGCAGTACTTC.

The chain employs TRBV6-5 and TRBJ1-6; no clear D gene. The germline gives CDR1 MNHEY, CDR2 SVGAGI. The CDR3 runs to 12 residues. With 6 bases removed from V and 10 bases from J, the gap between germline ends came to 10 bases. In nucleotides, the CDR3 is TGTGCCAGCAGGGAGGATTGGTCACCCCTCCACTTT. Translated: CASREDWSPLHF.

This clone has more than one count but fewer than ten. The chain is built from TRBV5-1 and TRBJ1-1; TRBD1 matches at 9 bases. J lost 0 bases, V lost 4 bases, and 4 bases had no gene match. The CDR3 runs 15 residues. Germline CDR1 SGHRS, CDR2 YFSETQ. CDR3 DNA: TGCGCCAGCAGCCGGACAGGGGTGGTGAACACTGAAGCTTTCTTT. Protein sequence: CASSRTGVVNTEAFF.

The rearrangement joins TRBV25-1 to TRBJ2-1; TRBD1 matches at 9 bases. Germline CDR1 reads MGHDK; CDR2 reads SYGVNS. Trimming at V came to 4 bases and at J to 9 bases, leaving 19 bases not matched to a gene. The length of the CDR3 is 18 residues. In nucleotides, the CDR3 is TGTGCCAGCAGTGGTTCAAGCTCTGTCCCGGGACAGGGTAGTGAGCAGTTCTTC. It encodes CASSGSSSVPGQGSEQFF.

The gene calls are TRBV2 and TRBJ2-5; no definite D call. CDR3 length: 13 residues. Trimming shortened V by 3 bases and J by 5 bases, and 10 bases separated the two germline ends. CDR1 SNHLY and CDR2 FYNNEI come from the germline V gene. CDR3 residues: CASSEYRKETQYF. CDR3 nucleotides: TGTGCCAGCAGTGAGTACAGAAAGGAGACCCAGTACTTC. Based on the CDR3 plus reference TRBV2 and TRBJ2-5, the full variable domain is EPEVTQTPSHQVTQMGQEVILRCVPISNHLYFYWYRQILGQKVEFLVSFYNNEISEKSEIFDDQFSVERPDGSNFTLKIRSTKLEDSAMYFCASSEYRKETQYFGPGTRLLVL.